This T cell receptor beta chain was observed in a study of cytomegalovirus exposure and HLA in healthy donors. Across the whole study: Earlier results showed roughly 110 million unique TCR beta sequences derived from about 179 million T cells. The study's early data release held about 85 million unique TCRs from HLA-typed donors.

Germline-derived CDR1 and CDR2 are GTSNPN and SVGIG (reference sequence). The CDR3 is made up of 12 amino acids. Trimming cost V 3 bases and J 5 bases, with 9 bases left between them. Note on this clone: The antigen remains unidentified.

The study ran its PCR with 60 Vbeta and 13 Jbeta primers. Only in-frame clones appear in the TCRdb table, and some are missing; sequencing was by immunoSEQ multiplex PCR. Of about 63,000 clones listed, around 80% were seen once; the top ten hold under 3%. The study's findings and limits: In a later analysis, 17,000 or so TCR beta sequences were associated with HLA alleles at 0.05 false discovery rate. Three chains linked to CMV were shown in vitro to be specific for CMV antigens.

The chain joins TRBV30 to TRBJ2-3; TRBD2 is a possible D gene (6 bases). What was sequenced was PBMCs. The sequence was collected from a woman aged 25 to 39 in good health and CMV-seronegative. In DNA form, the CDR3 reads TGTGCCTGGAGCCAGGAGGGAGATACGCAGTATTTT. It yields the protein CAWSQEGDTQYF. Based on the CDR3 plus reference TRBV30 and TRBJ2-3, the full variable domain is SQTIHQWPATLVQPVGSPLSLECTVEGTSNPNLYWYRQAAGRGLQLLFYSVGIGQISSEVPQNLSASRPQDRQFILSSKKLLLSDSGFYLCAWSQEGDTQYFGPGTRLTVL.